The source of this T cell receptor (beta chain) is a study of identical twins. Study-wide points: Within beta out-of-frame sequences, the excess sharing observed between twins was weaker.

Each CDR3 protein is one row after TCRdb ran MiXCR on the 5' RACE reads. The data contain hundreds of thousands of distinct CDR3 sequences, roughly 6.6% of them singletons. This clonotype occurred many times. The target antigen is unknown. J was trimmed by 5 bases and V by 4 bases; bases with no gene match: 9. The germline gives CDR1 KGHDR, CDR2 SFDVKD. The CDR3 sequence is 16 residues long. These sequences were also reported in another study, on yellow fever vaccine responses in identical twins. That work contributes: Twins reportedly had a vaccine T cell response that seemed partly convergent, partly personalized.

This clonotype originated in a woman aged 18 to 35 in good health. This chain connects TRBV24-1 to TRBJ2-5; 10 bases map to TRBD2. Sequenced: PBMCs. The CDR3 loop reads CATSDRSSGSGETQYF. The CDR3 nucleotides read TGTGCCACCAGTGACCGATCTAGCGGGAGTGGGGAGACCCAGTACTTC.